Listed here is a single T cell receptor (beta chain). Its antigen is unknown. TCRdb redid the calling of the reads with MiXCR, one entry per CDR3 protein. Of roughly 280,000 distinct CDR3 sequences listed, about 20% are singletons. The CDR3 consists of 15 residues. V lost 5 bases and J lost 9, with 21 bases in between. Per germline, CDR1 SGHTA and CDR2 FQGNSA. This sample was included in a study of T cell repertoires in cytomegalovirus infection. Turning to the study itself: Public TCR beta signatures provided an indication of both CMV infection and a matching HLA type. The study, taken as a whole, reports: In two of eight donors, the top clonotype was HLA-C-restricted CMV-specific. Identification of carriers of CMV plus the relevant HLA was achieved through cumulative public TCR beta family frequency.

V usage is TRBV7-2 and J usage is TRBJ2-3; D possibly corresponds to TRBD2 (6 bases). This specimen was cultured PBMCs, taken from culture after CMV antigen stimulation. The TCR was taken from a human donor in good health (CMV status not recorded). Some clones in this sample may be carry-over from other donors' samples. The CDR3 DNA follows: TGTGCCAGCAGCCCCCCGGGCGGCGGGAAACGCACGCAGTATTTT. Translation gives CASSPPGGGKRTQYF.